This TCR beta chain was captured in a study of T cell changes during pregnancy in multiple sclerosis. The method was immunoSEQ multiplex PCR; TCRdb's version includes in-frame clones alone and lacks a portion of them. The repertoire holds about 40,000 clones, with roughly 91% as singletons. Here the sequenced sample was CD4+ T cells from peripheral blood mononuclear cells, taken in the third trimester of pregnancy. The source of this sequence is a female donor with multiple sclerosis, enrolled in a pregnancy study.

CDR3 amino acids: CASSTLSGGANEQFF. CDR3 nucleotides: TGTGCCAGCTCAACCCTCAGCGGGGGGGCCAATGAGCAGTTCTTC. V and J are TRBV18 and TRBJ2-1, with 10 bases fitting TRBD2. V shed 5 bases and J 6 bases; nucleotides not matched to a gene: 7. Germline lookup yields CDR1 KGHSH and CDR2 LQKENI. This CDR3 region has 15 residues.